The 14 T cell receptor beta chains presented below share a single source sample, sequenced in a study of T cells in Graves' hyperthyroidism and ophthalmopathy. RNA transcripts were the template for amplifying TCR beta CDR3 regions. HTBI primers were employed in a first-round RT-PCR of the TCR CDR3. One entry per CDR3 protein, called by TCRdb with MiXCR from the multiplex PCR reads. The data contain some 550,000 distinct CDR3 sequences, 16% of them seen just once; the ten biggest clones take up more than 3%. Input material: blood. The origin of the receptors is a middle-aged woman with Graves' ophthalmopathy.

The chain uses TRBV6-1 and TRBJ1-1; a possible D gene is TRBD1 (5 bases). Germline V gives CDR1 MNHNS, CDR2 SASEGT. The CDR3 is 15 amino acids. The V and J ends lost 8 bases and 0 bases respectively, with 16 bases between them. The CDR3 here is CASQVGAPMNTEAFF. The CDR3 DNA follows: TGTGCCAGCCAGGTAGGGGCCCCCATGAACACTGAAGCTTTCTTT.

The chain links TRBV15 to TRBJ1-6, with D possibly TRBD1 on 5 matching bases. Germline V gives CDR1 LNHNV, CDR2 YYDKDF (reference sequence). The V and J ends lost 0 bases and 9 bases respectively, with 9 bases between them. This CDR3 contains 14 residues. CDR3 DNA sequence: TGTGCCACCAGCAGAGATCGGGGGAGTTCACCCCTCCACTTT. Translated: CATSRDRGSSPLHF.

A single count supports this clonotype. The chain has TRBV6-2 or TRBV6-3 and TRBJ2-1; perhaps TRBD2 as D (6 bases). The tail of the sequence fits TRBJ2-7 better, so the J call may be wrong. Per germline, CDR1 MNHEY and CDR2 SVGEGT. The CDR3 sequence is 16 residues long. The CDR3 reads CASSDPDYNSYNEQYF. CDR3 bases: TGTGCCAGCAGTGACCCGGACTACAACTCCTACAATGAGCAGTACTTC.

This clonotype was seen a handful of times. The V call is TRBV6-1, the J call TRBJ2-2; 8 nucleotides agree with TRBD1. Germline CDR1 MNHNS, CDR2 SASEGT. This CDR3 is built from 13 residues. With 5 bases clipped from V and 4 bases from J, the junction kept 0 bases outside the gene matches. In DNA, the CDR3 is TGTGCCAGCAGTACAGGGGGCACCGGGGAGCTGTTTTTT. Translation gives CASSTGGTGELFF.

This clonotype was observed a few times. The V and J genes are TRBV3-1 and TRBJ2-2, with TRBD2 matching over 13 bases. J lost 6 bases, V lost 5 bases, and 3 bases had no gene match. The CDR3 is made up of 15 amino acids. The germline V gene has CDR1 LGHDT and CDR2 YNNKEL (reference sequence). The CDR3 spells CASSYGTSGAGELFF. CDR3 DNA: TGTGCCAGCAGCTACGGGACTAGCGGGGCCGGGGAGCTGTTTTTT.

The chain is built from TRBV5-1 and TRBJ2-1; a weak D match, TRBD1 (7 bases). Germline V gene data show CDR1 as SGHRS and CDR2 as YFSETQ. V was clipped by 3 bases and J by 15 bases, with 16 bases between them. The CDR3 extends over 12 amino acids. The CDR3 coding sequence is TGCGCCAGCAGCTCCTCCAGGGGGGACCGGTTCTTC. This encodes CASSSSRGDRFF.

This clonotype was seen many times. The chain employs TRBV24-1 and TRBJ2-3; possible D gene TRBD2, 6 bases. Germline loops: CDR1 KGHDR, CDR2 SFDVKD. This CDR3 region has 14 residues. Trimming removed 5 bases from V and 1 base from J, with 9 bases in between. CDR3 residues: CATSVGGGTDTQYF. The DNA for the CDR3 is TGTGCCACCAGTGTAGGAGGGGGCACAGATACGCAGTATTTT.

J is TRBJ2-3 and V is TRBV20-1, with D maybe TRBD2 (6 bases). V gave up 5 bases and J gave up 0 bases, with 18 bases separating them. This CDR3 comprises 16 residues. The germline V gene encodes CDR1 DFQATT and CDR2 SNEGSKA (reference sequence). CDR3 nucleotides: TGCAGTGCTTTACCCACAGCGGGCCCTAGCACAGATACGCAGTATTTT. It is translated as CSALPTAGPSTDTQYF.

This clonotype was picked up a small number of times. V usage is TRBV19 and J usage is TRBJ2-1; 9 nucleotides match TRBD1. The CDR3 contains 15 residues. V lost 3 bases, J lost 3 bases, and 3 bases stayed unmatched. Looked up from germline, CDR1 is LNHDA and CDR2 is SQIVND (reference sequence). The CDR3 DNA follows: TGTGCCAGTAGTATCGACAGGGGGGTCTACAATGAGCAGTTCTTC. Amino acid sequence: CASSIDRGVYNEQFF.

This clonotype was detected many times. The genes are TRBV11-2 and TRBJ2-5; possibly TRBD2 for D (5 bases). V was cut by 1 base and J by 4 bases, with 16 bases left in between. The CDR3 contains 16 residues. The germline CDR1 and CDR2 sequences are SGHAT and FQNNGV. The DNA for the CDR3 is TGTGCCAGCAGCTTAGGAGAAGGGATAGGGAGAGAGACCCAGTACTTC. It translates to CASSLGEGIGRETQYF.

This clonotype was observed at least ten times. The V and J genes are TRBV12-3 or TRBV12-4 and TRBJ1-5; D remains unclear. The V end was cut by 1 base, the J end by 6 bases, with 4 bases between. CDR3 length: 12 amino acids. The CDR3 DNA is TGTGCCAGCAGTTTAGAAGGTCAGCCCCAGCATTTT. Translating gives CASSLEGQPQHF.

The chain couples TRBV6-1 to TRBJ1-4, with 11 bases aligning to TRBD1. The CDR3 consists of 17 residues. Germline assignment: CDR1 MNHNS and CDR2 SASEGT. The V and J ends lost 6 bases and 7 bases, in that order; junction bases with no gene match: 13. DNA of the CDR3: TGTGCCAGCAGATCCGGGACAGGGGGTCATCTAGGTGAAAAACTGTTTTTT. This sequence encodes CASRSGTGGHLGEKLFF.

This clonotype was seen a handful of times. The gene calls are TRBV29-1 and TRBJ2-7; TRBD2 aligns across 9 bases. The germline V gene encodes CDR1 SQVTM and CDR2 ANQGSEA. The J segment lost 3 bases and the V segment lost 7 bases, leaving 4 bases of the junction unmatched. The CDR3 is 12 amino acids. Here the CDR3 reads CSAGTSSYEQYF. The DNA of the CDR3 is TGCAGCGCCGGGACTAGCAGCTACGAGCAGTACTTC.

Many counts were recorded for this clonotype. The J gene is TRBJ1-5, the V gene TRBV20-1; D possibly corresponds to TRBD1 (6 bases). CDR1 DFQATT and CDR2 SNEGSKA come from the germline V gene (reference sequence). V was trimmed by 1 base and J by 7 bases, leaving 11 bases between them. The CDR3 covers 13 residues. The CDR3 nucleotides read TGCAGTGCTAGAGGGTCAGGGGACCAGCCCCAGCATTTT. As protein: CSARGSGDQPQHF.